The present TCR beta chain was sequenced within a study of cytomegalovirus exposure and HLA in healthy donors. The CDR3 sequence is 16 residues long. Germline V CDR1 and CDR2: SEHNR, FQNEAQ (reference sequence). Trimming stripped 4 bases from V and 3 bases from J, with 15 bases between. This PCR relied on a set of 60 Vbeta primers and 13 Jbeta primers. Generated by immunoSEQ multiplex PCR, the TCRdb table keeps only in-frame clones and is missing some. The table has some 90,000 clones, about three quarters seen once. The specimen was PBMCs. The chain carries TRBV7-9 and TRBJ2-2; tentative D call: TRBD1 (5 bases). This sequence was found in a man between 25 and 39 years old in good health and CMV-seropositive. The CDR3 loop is CASSSLDKLYTGELFF. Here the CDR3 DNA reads TGTGCCAGCAGCTCACTGGACAAGCTATACACCGGGGAGCTGTTTTTT.